The sequence of this TCR beta chain was determined in a study of molecular identifiers for immune sequencing clone quantification. About the study: Five aliquots were made in replicates from the RNA of about 19,000 or 110,000 naive CD8 cells, and four were sequenced.

V lost 5 bases, J lost 5 bases, and 14 bases lay in between. CDR3 length: 14 residues. The V gene's germline CDR1 is SGHTA and CDR2 FQGNSA. TCR libraries were built in bulk with a published protocol and specific TCR primers. TCRdb passed the PCR reads through MiXCR, listing each CDR3 protein once. The table lists over 600,000 distinct CDR3 sequences, about 20% of them singletons. This clonotype was recorded a few times. A read error may explain this, as a much larger clone is one base away. The conserved final phenylalanine or tryptophan is absent from the CDR3, which likely points to a read error. Every naive CD8 library was made from between 20,000 and 1,000,000 sorted cells with 10%, 30% or 50% RNA.

The source material was naive CD8+ T cells from blood, with Jurkat cell RNA spiked in. Sample subset: FACS-sorted CD8+CD4-CCR7+CD45RA+ naive T cells. The receptor was derived from a human donor in good health. Some libraries in this study had Jurkat cell RNA spiked in. The genes are TRBV7-2 and TRBJ2-3; maybe TRBD2 (6 bases). In nucleotides, the CDR3 is TGTGCCAGCAGCCATTTGACTAGGGGAGATACGCAGTATCTT. Translated, it gives CASSHLTRGDTQYL.